Shown below are 25 T cell receptor beta chains from a single sample sequenced in a study of shared T cell receptors in the human thymus. The repertoire was sequenced with immunoSEQ multiplex PCR; TCRdb's copy has only in-frame clones and lacks some. The table has about 660,000 clones, approximately 89% seen once. This sample was shared with a second study, whose subject was human thymus T cells.

Sequenced sample: thymocytes. All receptors derive from a boy under two years old with a congenital heart defect.

Of note for this clone: The same CDR3 also results from other DNA sequences found in this sample. V gene TRBV4-3 combines with J gene TRBJ2-1; the match to TRBD1 covers 8 bases. Looked up from germline, CDR1 is LGHNA and CDR2 is YSLEER. This CDR3 has 15 residues. V trimming: 4 bases; J trimming: 2 bases; junction bases outside the gene matches: 4. Written as DNA, the CDR3 is TGCGCCAGCAGCCCAGGACAGGGCACCTACAATGAGCAGTTCTTC. Residues: CASSPGQGTYNEQFF.

This rearrangement joins TRBV7-2 to TRBJ1-5; tentative D call: TRBD1 (6 bases). CDR1 and CDR2 (germline): SGHTA, FQGNSA. There are 17 residues in the CDR3. Between the trimmed V and J ends, which lost 0 bases and 0 bases, there was a span of 12 bases. CDR3 amino acids: CASSLAGQGYSNQPQHF. CDR3 coding DNA: TGTGCCAGCAGCTTAGCTGGGCAGGGGTATAGCAATCAGCCCCAGCATTTT.

The chain recombines TRBV27 with TRBJ1-3, with D perhaps TRBD1 (6 bases). CDR1 is MNHEY and CDR2 is SMNVEV in the germline V gene (reference sequence). The CDR3 is 13 amino acids. V was trimmed by 4 bases and J by 6 bases, leaving 10 bases between them. The chain's CDR3 is CASSSNRENTIYF. Here the CDR3 DNA reads TGTGCCAGCAGTTCAAACAGGGAAAACACCATATATTTT.

This sequence joins TRBV4-1 and TRBJ2-7; 9 bases match TRBD1. The CDR3 runs 15 residues. In germline, CDR1 is MGHRA, CDR2 YSYEKL. V lost 3 bases and J lost 12; bases outside the gene matches: 15. Here the CDR3 reads CASSQAPGQGSPVYF. CDR3 coding DNA: TGCGCCAGCAGCCAGGCTCCGGGACAGGGCTCGCCGGTGTACTTC.

V is TRBV19 and J is TRBJ1-2, with a weak D call TRBD1 (5 bases). Germline CDR1 reads LNHDA; CDR2 reads SQIVND (reference sequence). The CDR3 contains 15 residues. The ends were cut back, 5 bases at V and 5 bases at J, with 18 bases in the middle. The CDR3 DNA reads TGTGCCAGTAGTCCCCAGGGCGGCGACCTATATGGCTACACCTTC. This gives the protein CASSPQGGDLYGYTF.

The rearrangement joins TRBV7-2 to TRBJ2-7; 7 bases agree with TRBD1. CDR1 and CDR2 from the germline V gene are SGHTA and FQGNSA. The CDR3 has 13 residues. The J segment lost 3 bases and the V segment lost 10 bases, leaving 9 bases of the junction unmatched. CDR3 region: CATRTGPFYEQYF. The DNA for the CDR3 is TGTGCCACCCGGACAGGACCCTTCTACGAGCAGTACTTC.

V usage is TRBV10-1 and J usage is TRBJ2-3, with TRBD2 identical over 13 bases. Germline CDR1 WNHNN, CDR2 SYGVQD (reference sequence). V lost 5 bases and J lost 5; bases outside the gene matches: 10. CDR3 length: 17 residues. CDR3 DNA sequence: TGCGCCAGCAGTAACGGCGGACTAGCGGGAGTTGGAGATACGCAGTATTTT. This gives the protein CASSNGGLAGVGDTQYF.

This clone was detected only a few times. J is TRBJ1-5 and V is TRBV19, with D perhaps TRBD1 (5 bases). V lost 5 bases, J lost 0 bases, and 17 bases lay in between. This CDR3 is built from 17 residues. Germline values: CDR1 LNHDA, CDR2 SQIVND (reference sequence). The CDR3 protein is CASSSPGGIYSNQPQHF. The CDR3 DNA reads TGTGCCAGTAGTTCCCCGGGGGGGATTTATAGCAATCAGCCCCAGCATTTT.

This chain connects TRBV9 to TRBJ2-1; the D is unclear. Trimming shortened V by 3 bases and J by 9 bases, and 13 bases separated the two germline ends. CDR3 size: 13 residues. Per the germline V gene, CDR1 is SGDLS and CDR2 is YYNGEE. CDR3 in amino acids: CASSGVSGGEQFF. The CDR3 nucleotides read TGTGCCAGCAGCGGTGTTTCCGGTGGTGAGCAGTTCTTC.

V usage is TRBV28 and J usage is TRBJ1-5, with 7 bases aligning to TRBD1. With V trimmed by 5 bases and J by 2 bases, 6 bases remained unmatched. This CDR3 spans 15 amino acids. Germline loops: CDR1 MDHEN, CDR2 SYDVKM. Here the CDR3 DNA reads TGTGCCAGCAGTCCGCAGGGGGTTGGCAATCAGCCCCAGCATTTT. The encoded protein is CASSPQGVGNQPQHF.

The rearrangement joins TRBV27 to TRBJ2-1; the D gene is possibly TRBD2 (6 bases). V lost 0 bases, J lost 0 bases, and 18 bases lay in between. Germline loops: CDR1 MNHEY, CDR2 SMNVEV (reference sequence). CDR3 size: 19 residues. The CDR3 DNA reads TGTGCCAGCAGTTTATCGATTCCCTCGGCGACTAGCTCCTACAATGAGCAGTTCTTC. This encodes CASSLSIPSATSSYNEQFF.

The rearrangement joins TRBV2 to TRBJ2-1, with TRBD2 matching over 7 bases. This CDR3 region has 15 residues. J was trimmed by 5 bases and V by 0 bases; bases with no gene match: 4. Germline lookup yields CDR1 SNHLY and CDR2 FYNNEI. Here the CDR3 DNA reads TGTGCCAGCAGTGAAGCAAGCGGGATCCACAATGAGCAGTTCTTC. This encodes CASSEASGIHNEQFF.

This clone was seen a few times. The chain links TRBV21-1 to TRBJ2-7; the listed D gene, TRBD1, was not tested against the DNA. TRBV21-1 corresponds to a pseudogene. The CDR3 totals 12 residues. In DNA form, the CDR3 reads TGTGCCAGCAGCACCAGGGTAGGGGAGCAGTACTTC. Translation gives CASSTRVGEQYF.

V gene TRBV5-1 combines with J gene TRBJ1-4; no clear D gene. This CDR3 comprises 13 residues. CDR1 and CDR2 from the germline V gene are SGHRS and YFSETQ. The ends were cut back, 4 bases at V and 7 bases at J, with 11 bases in the middle. CDR3 nucleotides: TGCGCCAGCAGCCCCCCGGGTAGTGAAAAACTGTTTTTT. This codes for CASSPPGSEKLFF.

V usage is TRBV5-4 and J usage is TRBJ2-1; possibly TRBD2 for D (5 bases). Per germline, CDR1 SGHNT and CDR2 YYREEE (reference sequence). Deletions cut 0 bases from V and 5 bases from J, with 6 bases between. This CDR3 spans 13 amino acids. CDR3 sequence: CASSLASNNEQFF. The DNA of the CDR3 is TGTGCCAGCAGCTTGGCTAGCAACAATGAGCAGTTCTTC.

This chain connects TRBV11-2 to TRBJ2-7; TRBD1 agrees at 9 bases. The germline V gene encodes CDR1 SGHAT and CDR2 FQNNGV. The CDR3 contains 16 residues. Germline trimming cut 6 bases from V and 11 bases from J; bases unmatched to any gene: 20. CDR3 in DNA: TGTGCCAGCAGTTCCTTAGTTTGGGACAGGGTATTTTTTGAGTACTTC. Residues: CASSSLVWDRVFFEYF. Full variable domain (remainder filled in from reference TRBV11-2 and TRBJ2-7): EAGVAQSPRYKIIEKRQSVAFWCNPISGHATLYWYQQILGQGPKLLIQFQNNGVVDDSQLPKDRFSAERLKGVDSTLKIQPAKLEDSAVYLCASSSLVWDRVFFEYFGPGTRLTVT.

The chain joins TRBV19 to TRBJ2-6; D unclear. The germline V gene has CDR1 LNHDA and CDR2 SQIVND (reference sequence). Trimming took off 0 bases at V and 2 bases at J, with 11 bases between the two ends. The CDR3 is made up of 17 amino acids. The CDR3 reads CASSIERTVPGANVLTF. In DNA, the CDR3 is TGTGCCAGTAGTATAGAAAGAACAGTCCCTGGGGCCAACGTCCTGACTTTC.

The J gene is TRBJ2-2, the V gene TRBV10-3, with 7 positions matching TRBD2. The V gene end was trimmed by 9 bases and the J gene end by 3 bases; junction bases not matched to a gene: 10. Germline-derived CDR1 and CDR2 are ENHRY and SYGVKD. CDR3 length equals 15 residues. DNA of the CDR3: TGTGCCATATTCTTGGCGGGGGATTACACCGGGGAGCTGTTTTTT. Its translation is CAIFLAGDYTGELFF.

This clone was found a few times. The chain is built from TRBV10-3 and TRBJ2-1; D is possibly TRBD1 (6 bases). Germline CDR1 reads ENHRY; CDR2 reads SYGVKD. V lost 5 bases and J lost 0, with 8 bases in between. CDR3 size: 14 residues. CDR3 coding DNA: TGTGCCATCAGTCCGGACAGCTCCTACAATGAGCAGTTCTTC. It translates to CAISPDSSYNEQFF.

The chain is built from TRBV27 and TRBJ2-2; 10 bases match TRBD1. This CDR3 is built from 18 residues. CDR1 is MNHEY, CDR2 SMNVEV, per germline (reference sequence). Trimming removed 2 bases from V and 4 bases from J; junction bases left unmatched: 10. This CDR3 reads CASSLGPGTGESTGELFF. The CDR3 DNA is TGTGCCAGCAGTTTAGGGCCCGGGACAGGGGAATCCACCGGGGAGCTGTTTTTT.

The chain recombines TRBV28 with TRBJ1-1, with TRBD1 identical over 9 bases. The CDR3 is 14 residues long. Germline CDR1 MDHEN, CDR2 SYDVKM. With 5 bases clipped from V and 5 bases from J, the junction kept 6 bases outside the gene matches. CDR3 in amino acids: CASSVDRGRTEAFF. Here the CDR3 DNA reads TGTGCCAGCAGTGTAGACAGGGGGAGGACTGAAGCTTTCTTT.

The chain recombines TRBV9 with TRBJ2-2; the match to TRBD1 covers 11 bases. CDR3 length: 15 residues. Unmatched junction bases numbered 1, after V lost 2 bases and J lost 4 bases. Germline CDR1 SGDLS, CDR2 YYNGEE. The CDR3 region has the DNA TGTGCCAGCAGCGTCGGGACAGGGGGCACCGGGGAGCTGTTTTTT. This gives the protein CASSVGTGGTGELFF.

The V and J genes are TRBV6-5 and TRBJ1-2, with D perhaps matching TRBD1 (5 bases). V was pared by 0 bases and J by 7 bases, with 12 bases between. Germline V lookup: CDR1 MNHEY, CDR2 SVGAGI. The CDR3 consists of 14 residues. The CDR3 loop reads CASSYSSQGRGYTF. The CDR3 DNA is TGTGCCAGCAGTTACTCGAGCCAGGGTCGTGGCTACACCTTC.

The chain combines TRBV28 with TRBJ1-6, with TRBD1 matching 8 bases. CDR1 is MDHEN and CDR2 is SYDVKM in the germline V gene. The CDR3 is 17 amino acids. Unmatched junction bases numbered 11, after V lost 2 bases and J lost 8 bases. CDR3 protein: CASSLTRPGGADSPLHF. As DNA, the CDR3 is TGTGCCAGCAGTTTAACACGCCCAGGGGGCGCCGATTCACCCCTCCACTTT.

The sample holds a few counts of this clone. The CDR3 DNA follows: TGTGCCAGCAGTAATCCCTATTCACCCCTCCACTTT. It specifies CASSNPYSPLHF. The V gene is TRBV2, the J gene TRBJ1-6; D unclear. The germline CDR1 and CDR2 sequences are SNHLY and FYNNEI. This CDR3 is built from 12 residues. V gave up 5 bases and J gave up 8 bases, with 7 bases separating them.